This record concerns one T cell receptor beta chain sequence. Original processing methods: The assay estimated nucleated cells by amplifying reference gene primers. Here immunoSEQ multiplex PCR was the method, and the copy in TCRdb shows in-frame clones only, minus some. V and J calls and clone size come straight from that table; D and trimming were deduced from the DNA. The sample has 150,000 or so clones; about 79% are singletons. The sample belongs to a study of blood T cell repertoires in COVID-19. Study background: Some COVID-19 samples were acute and others convalescent; all came from the United States, Italy and Spain. The cDNA or gDNA used as material had been derived from T cells, B-cell-depleted T cells, or PBMCs.

V lost 8 bases and J 0 bases, leaving 10 bases between the germline ends. The germline CDR1 and CDR2 sequences are MGHDK and SYGVNS. The CDR3 is 13 amino acids. The TCR sequence derives from a woman aged 45 to 65 in a cohort sampled during active or convalescent COVID-19. Specimen: peripheral blood. The chain links TRBV25-1 to TRBJ1-2, with D possibly TRBD1 on 6 matching bases. The CDR3 region has the DNA TGTGCCAGCCGACAGGACACTAACTATGGCTACACCTTC. Amino acid sequence: CASRQDTNYGYTF.